Here is one T cell receptor (beta chain) with its context. The method was immunoSEQ multiplex PCR; TCRdb's version includes in-frame clones alone and lacks a portion of them. The sample carries over 20,000 clones, approximately 90% recorded once. The sample comes from a study of B cell selection in AIRE deficiency. Regulatory T cells were sorted as CD4+CD25hiCD127low/negative cells. The sequence came from a human donor in good health. The specimen sequenced was CD4+CD25+ Tregs sorted from PBMCs.

CDR3 DNA: TGCGCCAGCAGCCAAGAACCAGGGTACTATGGCTACACCTTC. It codes for CASSQEPGYYGYTF. The chain recombines TRBV4-3 with TRBJ1-2, with D tentatively TRBD1 (5 bases). This CDR3 is built from 14 residues. Deletions cut 0 bases from V and 3 bases from J, with 8 bases between. CDR1 and CDR2 (germline): LGHNA, YSLEER.